This is a list of T cell receptor beta chains from one sample in a study of blood T cell repertoires in COVID-19. Here immunoSEQ multiplex PCR was the method, and the copy in TCRdb shows in-frame clones only, minus some. The table includes 340,000 or so clones, about four fifths detected once. The sequenced material came from peripheral blood. The receptors here all came from a young man with active or convalescent COVID-19. The CDR3 runs from the conserved cysteine through the conserved F or W. D genes are given only for firm matches. Size tells how often a clone was seen (once, few, many) or the class of an expanded clone, and some rows leave it out.

d_call | j_call | clone_size | v_call | cdr3_aa | cdr3_nt
TRBD2 | TRBJ2-3 | once | TRBV24-1 | CATSEEGLATDTQYF | TGTGCCACCAGTGAGGAGGGACTAGCAACAGATACGCAGTATTTT
- | TRBJ1-1 | - | TRBV19 | CASSPARWNTEAFF | TGTGCCAGTAGCCCCGCGCGTTGGAACACTGAAGCTTTCTTT
TRBD1 | TRBJ1-1 | - | TRBV5-1 | CASSERTGGGTEAFF | TGCGCCAGCAGCGAAAGGACAGGGGGCGGCACTGAAGCTTTCTTT
TRBD1 | TRBJ1-1 | - | TRBV6-5 | CASRKVGQGEAFF | TGTGCCAGCAGAAAAGTCGGACAGGGTGAAGCTTTCTTT
- | TRBJ1-1 | - | TRBV7-2 | CASSFPLRGLNTEAFF | TGTGCCAGCAGCTTCCCCCTCCGGGGTCTGAACACTGAAGCTTTCTTT
- | TRBJ2-7 | - | TRBV7-9 | CASSLVEATYYEQYF | TGTGCCAGCAGCTTAGTCGAGGCCACTTACTACGAGCAGTACTTC
- | TRBJ2-7 | - | TRBV18 | CASSLGQTYEQYF | TGTGCCAGCTCCTTGGGACAAACCTACGAGCAGTACTTC
- | TRBJ2-1 | - | TRBV19 | CASSPKRQGGNEQFF | TGTGCCAGTAGCCCAAAACGACAGGGAGGCAATGAGCAGTTCTTC
TRBD1 | TRBJ1-2 | - | TRBV27 | CASRGAGGYGYTF | TGTGCCAGCAGGGGGGCAGGGGGCTATGGCTACACCTTC
- | TRBJ2-2 | - | TRBV5-1 | CASSPLSGDGELFF | TGCGCCAGCAGCCCGTTAAGCGGTGATGGGGAGCTGTTTTTT
- | TRBJ2-3 | many | TRBV7-7 | CASSTRDKDTQYF | TGTGCCAGCAGCACCCGGGACAAAGATACGCAGTATTTT
TRBD1 | TRBJ1-2 | - | TRBV5-1 | CASTPGTGGLGYTF | TGCGCCAGCACCCCCGGGACAGGGGGCCTTGGCTACACCTTC
- | TRBJ1-2 | - | TRBV27 | CASSINGRGYTF | TGTGCCAGCAGTATTAACGGGAGGGGCTACACCTTC
- | TRBJ2-7 | - | TRBV24-1 | CATSDAVDYEQYF | TGTGCCACCAGTGATGCGGTAGACTACGAGCAGTACTTC
- | TRBJ1-2 | - | TRBV11-1 | CASSLGTDNYGYTF | TGTGCCAGCAGCTTAGGGACAGATAACTATGGCTACACCTTC
- | TRBJ2-5 | - | TRBV5-1 | CASSFGATGKETQYF | TGCGCCAGCAGCTTCGGTGCAACAGGAAAAGAGACCCAGTACTTC
- | TRBJ1-1 | - | TRBV29-1 | CSVDRQMNTEAFF | TGCAGCGTTGATCGCCAGATGAACACTGAAGCTTTCTTT
- | TRBJ2-6 | - | TRBV4-3 | CASSQGTSSGANVLTF | TGCGCCAGCAGCCAAGGAACCAGCTCTGGGGCCAACGTCCTGACTTTC
TRBD1 | TRBJ1-2 | - | TRBV9 | CASSPPTGTGGYTF | TGTGCCAGCAGCCCACCGACAGGGACTGGTGGCTACACCTTC
TRBD1 | TRBJ1-6 | - | TRBV6-5 | CASKDREPLHF | TGTGCCAGCAAGGACAGGGAGCCCCTCCACTTT
- | TRBJ1-4 | - | TRBV19 | CASSTRRGTNEKLFF | TGTGCCAGTAGTACCCGCCGGGGGACTAATGAAAAACTGTTTTTT
- | TRBJ2-3 | - | TRBV4-1 | CASRPVGRHRTDTDTQYF | TGCGCCAGCAGACCAGTTGGCCGACACCGAACAGACACAGATACGCAGTATTTT